Listed below are T cell receptor beta chains from one sample, sequenced in a study of response to subunit inactivated influenza vaccine. TCRdb reanalysed the RT-PCR reads using MiXCR and keeps one entry per CDR3 protein. The table has about 500,000 distinct CDR3 sequences, about 15% seen once; the top ten hold less than 4%. Source: CD4+ T cells sorted from PBMCs, taken roughly 24 months after vaccination. All receptors derive from a man between 50 and 75 years old who received an inactivated influenza vaccine. CDR3s include the opening cysteine and the closing phenylalanine or tryptophan. The D gene is left open where the match is weak. Size tells how often a clone was seen (once, few, many) or the class of an expanded clone, and some rows leave it out.

cdr3_nt	cdr3_aa	clone_size	j_call	d_call	v_call
TGTGCCAGCAGCCGGCTCCGGGACAGCCCAACTGCCGGGGAGCTGTTTTTT	CASSRLRDSPTAGELFF	few	TRBJ2-2	TRBD1	TRBV3-1
TGTGCCAGCAGCCAAGGTTGGGGGGACACTGAAGCTTTCTTT	CASSQGWGDTEAFF	many	TRBJ1-1	-	TRBV3-1
TGCAGTGCCCTAGGGACTAGCGGGGTCAACAATGAGCAGTTCTTC	CSALGTSGVNNEQFF	-	TRBJ2-1	TRBD2	TRBV20-1
TGTGCCAGCAGCTTATCCTGGACTAGCGTGAAGGAAAACATTCAGTACTTC	CASSLSWTSVKENIQYF	few	TRBJ2-4	TRBD2	TRBV7-2
TGTGCCAGCAGCTTAGGGCCTCGGGAGACCCAGTACTTC	CASSLGPRETQYF	-	TRBJ2-5	-	TRBV7-2
TGTGCCAGCAGCTTAGAGGCAGGGATCTACGAGCAGTACTTC	CASSLEAGIYEQYF	few	TRBJ2-7	-	TRBV7-2
TGTGCCAGCAGCTCCCTTACTGGACAGGAATATAGCTCCTACGAGCAGTACTTC	CASSSLTGQEYSSYEQYF	-	TRBJ2-7	TRBD1	TRBV11-2
TGCGCCAGCAGCCAAGATTGGCCTAGCGGGAGGCCCGATAACACATTGGATACGCAGTATTTT	CASSQDWPSGRPDNTLDTQYF	few	TRBJ2-3	TRBD2	TRBV4-1
TGTGCTAGCAGCTTAGGGCAGGAGCGCTATGGCTACACCTTC	CASSLGQERYGYTF	-	TRBJ1-2	-	TRBV7-7
TGCAGTGCTAACAGGGGAAACAATCAGCCCCAGCATTTT	CSANRGNNQPQHF	few	TRBJ1-5	TRBD1	TRBV20-1
TGTGCCTGGAGTGTAGAAGGGAATTCACCCCTCCACTTT	CAWSVEGNSPLHF	-	TRBJ1-6	-	TRBV30
TGCGCCAGCAGCTCATGGACAGGTAGTCACGAGCAGTACTTC	CASSSWTGSHEQYF	few	TRBJ2-7	TRBD1	TRBV5-1
TGCAGCGTGGGTGCGGGGACAGGGGGCGTCGAGCAGTACTTC	CSVGAGTGGVEQYF	few	TRBJ2-7	TRBD1	TRBV29-1
TGTGCCAGCAGTCCGGACGGAACCTACGAGCAGTACTTC	CASSPDGTYEQYF	few	TRBJ2-7	-	TRBV12-3/TRBV12-4
TGCGCCAGCAGCTTGCCCTCTCGGGAGGGTTCGGCCAAAAACATTCAGTACTTC	CASSLPSREGSAKNIQYF	few	TRBJ2-4	TRBD2	TRBV5-1
TGCAGTGCTAGCGGACAGCGTACGATGAACACTGAAGCTTTCTTT	CSASGQRTMNTEAFF	few	TRBJ1-1	-	TRBV20-1
TGCAGCGTTGGGGACAGCATGAACACTGAAGCTTTCTTT	CSVGDSMNTEAFF	few	TRBJ1-1	TRBD1	TRBV29-1
TGTGCCACCAGCAGCGGACTAGCGGGAGTGAGGGAGCAGTTCTTC	CATSSGLAGVREQFF	-	TRBJ2-1	TRBD2	TRBV15
TGTGCCAGCAGCCAGGTTCAGCGGAACGGGGAGCTGTTTTTT	CASSQVQRNGELFF	few	TRBJ2-2	-	TRBV6-1
TGTGCCATCAGTGGGAGCGGGGGGGCTGCCGAGACCCAGTACTTC	CAISGSGGAAETQYF	-	TRBJ2-5	TRBD2	TRBV10-3